These 2 T cell receptor beta chains were all obtained from the same sample, sequenced in a study of blood T cell repertoires in COVID-19 (dated by TCRdb to between 2020 and 2021). Preparation of the library involved the immunoSEQ multiplex PCR assay. TCRdb took over this immuneACCESS table, retaining in-frame rearrangements with V and J assigned. Such tables are incomplete; in checked studies, under half of the missing clones stem from an unresolved V gene, and the remainder is unexplained. This sample comprises approximately 300,000 clones, 84% of them detected only once. The ten largest account for approximately 15% of the sample. Sequencing was carried out using peripheral blood. The receptors derive from a person aged 65 to 85 with COVID-19, enrolled during active disease.

This clone appeared a few times. The chain links TRBV7-8 to TRBJ1-6; tentatively, D is TRBD1 (5 bases). V was cut by 1 base and J by 0 bases, with 13 bases left in between. The CDR3 covers 18 residues. Germline V gene lookup returns CDR1 SGHVS and CDR2 FQNEAQ. CDR3 coding DNA: TGTGCCAGCAGCTTAGTTGCAGGGTGGTCCTCCTATAATTCACCCCTCCACTTT. This sequence encodes CASSLVAGWSSYNSPLHF.

As for this clone: This sample also contains other DNA sequences that code for the same CDR3. The V call is TRBV3-1 (or the pseudogene TRBV3-2), the J call TRBJ2-2; 12 bases align to TRBD2. The CDR3 has 23 amino acids. The ends lost 4 bases at V and 6 bases at J; junction bases unmatched: 27. Germline loops: CDR1 LGHDT, CDR2 YNNKEL (reference sequence). The CDR3 coding sequence is TGTGCCAGCAGCCGATTCCTTGAGCGGCTAGCGGGGGGGCCGGGTTTGTCGGCCGGGGAGCTGTTTTTT. This codes for CASSRFLERLAGGPGLSAGELFF.